This TCR beta chain was documented in a study of blood T cell repertoires in COVID-19 (dated by TCRdb to about 2020). About the investigation overall: Samples covering the acute and convalescent phases of COVID-19 were provided by collaborators in the United States, Italy and Spain. The prospective study material was composed of cDNA or gDNA derived from T cells, B-cell-depleted T cells, or PBMCs. Subjects who had been exposed to COVID-19, were actively infected with it, or had recovered from it provided the deeply sampled blood TCRbeta repertoires that made up the dataset. The repertoires were made available in a free public database intended to serve as a resource for research on the immune response to SARS-CoV-2. Samples came from the ongoing ImmuneRACE study (first 160 participants) plus 1,254 subjects from 6 global collaborators. The sample metadata nearly always contained a de-identified subject ID, COVID-19 status, age in years and sex. HLA class I and class II types, where available, came from metadata supplied by the sample provider rather than from assay-based typing.

In the prospective study, participants were about 18 to 95 years old, resided in 25 or so geographic areas of the United States, and were enrolled through a virtual design. Cohort assignment in the prospective study relied on participant-reported clinical history from a screening survey and a study questionnaire. Recovered participants in ImmuneRACE Cohort 3 were defined by two consecutive negative NP/OP PCR tests, clearance by a healthcare professional, or resolution of symptoms. Each participant in the prospective study had whole blood, serum and a nasopharyngeal or oropharyngeal swab collected by mobile phlebotomists. Over a roughly two-month period, participants in the prospective study had the option of providing additional blood draws and questionnaires. Before DNA extraction, prospective study blood samples were shipped either frozen or at room temperature. The V end gives up 6 bases and the J end 0 bases, leaving 5 bases in the junction not matched to a gene. The cysteine opens and the phenylalanine closes a CDR3 of 16 amino acids. Of all the DNA, just the CDR3 is kept, 48 bases in frame from base 1. As encoded in the germline V gene, CDR1 is SGHTA while CDR2 is FQGTGA.

TCRbeta CDR3 regions were amplified from genomic DNA by means of the immunoSEQ Assay, a bias-controlled multiplex PCR. Per the authors' processing: Within the assay, amplification of reference gene primers was used to estimate how many nucleated cells each sample contained. To quantify the absolute abundance of each unique TCRbeta CDR3 rearrangement, sequence reads were collapsed and filtered. For each sample, productive Simpson clonality was calculated as the square root of Simpson's diversity index over productive rearrangements. TCRdb limited this immuneACCESS table to in-frame rearrangements with V and J called. A share of clones is missing; checked studies link under half to unresolved V genes, and the rest is unexplained. That table furnishes V, J and clone size, whereas the DNA furnished D and trimming. Counted in this sample were 220,000 or so clones; around 86% of them appeared once. The top ten constitute approximately 2.1% of the sample.

The paper's findings and limits, for the study overall: The quantity of clinical and demographic metadata differed by source and by participant and was supplied without curation.

This clone was observed once. The antigen it recognizes is unknown. Per-base quality was not reported, and no clone a single base away is much larger than it. Sequenced: PBMCs or T cells enriched from blood (not recorded which). The chain was built from TRBV7-3 and TRBJ2-1; TRBD2 matches 10 bases in the middle. This receptor was obtained from a woman aged 45-59 years who had recovered from COVID-19. The DNA is TGTGCCAGCAGTCCCGAGCGGGGGGGCTCCTACAATGAGCAGTTCTTC. Translated, this is CASSPERGGSYNEQFF.